This passage covers 27 T cell receptor beta chains from one sample sequenced in a study of neurological immune-mediated disorders. TCRdb recomputed calls from the 5' RACE reads with MiXCR, one row per CDR3 protein. The data contain roughly 71,000 distinct CDR3 sequences, 3% to 5% of them singletons. Sequenced input: PBMCs. The receptors originated from a man between 25 and 39 years old with multiple sclerosis.

Ten or more counts support this clonotype. DNA of the CDR3: TGCGCCAGCAGCTTATCAGGGGATGGATCAGAGACCCAGTACTTC. Amino acid sequence: CASSLSGDGSETQYF. The V and J genes are TRBV5-1 and TRBJ2-5; possible D gene TRBD1, 6 bases. Looked up from germline, CDR1 is SGHRS and CDR2 is YFSETQ. Trimming took 2 bases from V and 4 from J, leaving 15 bases between them. This CDR3 region has 15 residues.

There are many counts of this clonotype. This chain uses TRBV25-1 with TRBJ1-6; perhaps TRBD1 as D (6 bases). In germline, CDR1 is MGHDK, CDR2 SYGVNS. Trimming cost V 5 bases and J 10 bases, with 15 bases left between them. The CDR3 totals 14 residues. CDR3 residues: CASSIQGWGSPLHF. The CDR3 DNA follows: TGTGCCAGCAGTATACAGGGATGGGGGTCACCCCTCCACTTT.

This clonotype was recorded at least ten times. The chain is built from TRBV11-2 and TRBJ2-5; 7 bases agree with TRBD1. This CDR3 contains 14 residues. Germline values: CDR1 SGHAT, CDR2 FQNNGV. The trim removed 6 bases at V and 4 bases at J, leaving 8 bases unmatched. The CDR3 spells CASRRLQGLETQYF. For the CDR3, the DNA is TGTGCCAGCAGAAGACTACAGGGGCTAGAGACCCAGTACTTC.

This clonotype was recorded a few times. The gene calls are TRBV2 and TRBJ2-1; TRBD1 matches at 10 bases. The J segment lost 8 bases and the V segment lost 1 base, leaving 8 bases of the junction unmatched. The germline gives CDR1 SNHLY, CDR2 FYNNEI. The CDR3 is made up of 16 amino acids. The CDR3 DNA reads TGTGCCAGCAGTGAAGGGTGGGACAGGGGTGTCTATGAGCAGTTCTTC. Protein: CASSEGWDRGVYEQFF.

As concerns this clonotype: This may be a read error, as it is one base from a much larger clone. The chain couples TRBV4-1 to TRBJ2-1; TRBD2 agrees at 10 bases. The CDR3 contains 18 residues. With 4 bases clipped from V and 1 base from J, the junction kept 10 bases outside the gene matches. From germline, CDR1 is MGHRA and CDR2 YSYEKL. The CDR3 is CASSPVVGSGGSYNEQFF. The DNA of the CDR3 is TGCGCCAGCAGCCCTGTAGTCGGTAGCGGGGGGTCCTACAATGAGCAGTTCTTC.

In this sample, this clonotype turned up many times. The V and J genes are TRBV7-9 and TRBJ1-1; D not resolved. CDR3 length: 8 residues. V was shortened by 10 bases and J by 13 bases, with 10 bases between the two germline ends. Looked up from germline, CDR1 is SEHNR and CDR2 is FQNEAQ (reference sequence). CDR3 nucleotides: TGTGCCACTTCTAGTGGTTTCTTT. It encodes CATSSGFF.

In this sample, this clonotype turned up many times. The genes are TRBV20-1 and TRBJ2-7, with D possibly being TRBD1 (6 bases). V gave up 3 bases and J gave up 1 base, with 10 bases separating them. Germline CDR1 reads DFQATT; CDR2 reads SNEGSKA (reference sequence). The CDR3 extends over 13 amino acids. This CDR3 is CSARAGTSYEQYF. The CDR3 coding sequence is TGCAGTGCTAGGGCAGGGACATCCTACGAGCAGTACTTC.

This clonotype was counted many times. V is TRBV11-2 and J is TRBJ2-2, with D unresolved. Trimming shortened V by 5 bases and J by 0 bases, and 4 bases separated the two germline ends. CDR1 is SGHAT and CDR2 is FQNNGV in the germline V gene. CDR3 length: 13 amino acids. The CDR3 spells CASSQANTGELFF. DNA of the CDR3: TGTGCCAGCAGCCAAGCGAACACCGGGGAGCTGTTTTTT.

A remark on this clonotype: This may be a read error, as it is one base from a much larger clone. The rearrangement joins TRBV20-1 to TRBJ1-5; D remains unclear. Germline lookup yields CDR1 DFQATT and CDR2 SNEGSKA (reference sequence). V shed 5 bases and J shed 7 bases, with 12 bases lying between them. CDR3 size: 12 residues. The CDR3 DNA follows: TGCAGTGCTGAAAACACTATGCAGCCCCAGCATTTT. This gives the protein CSAENTMQPQHF.

This clonotype was detected many times. The rearrangement uses TRBV11-2 and TRBJ2-1, with 7 bases identical to TRBD2. Looked up from germline, CDR1 is SGHAT and CDR2 is FQNNGV. The CDR3 has 15 residues. V trimming: 0 bases; J trimming: 1 base; junction bases outside the gene matches: 0. CDR3 DNA sequence: TGTGCCAGCAGCTTAGAAGCGGGATCCTACAATGAGCAGTTCTTC. It is translated as CASSLEAGSYNEQFF.

This clonotype was observed many times. The chain combines TRBV6-2 or TRBV6-3 with TRBJ2-3; D is possibly TRBD2 (5 bases). V shed 0 bases and J shed 7 bases, with 11 bases lying between them. CDR1 MNHEY and CDR2 SVGEGT come from the germline V gene. CDR3 size: 14 residues. The CDR3 spells CASSYSSGRYTQYF. CDR3 DNA: TGTGCCAGCAGTTACTCCAGCGGCCGCTATACGCAGTATTTT.

This clonotype was seen ten or more times. J is TRBJ2-7 and V is TRBV5-1; D is unresolved. V shed 3 bases and J shed 7 bases, with 14 bases lying between them. Germline V gives CDR1 SGHRS, CDR2 YFSETQ. This CDR3 spans 13 amino acids. The CDR3 spells CASSSSPALEQYF. CDR3 DNA: TGCGCCAGCAGCTCCTCCCCCGCTTTGGAGCAGTACTTC.

This clonotype was seen repeatedly, ten times or more. The chain combines TRBV3-1 with TRBJ2-7; D is unclear. V lost 0 bases to trimming and J lost 0 bases, with 9 bases between them. This CDR3 is built from 15 residues. Germline V lookup: CDR1 LGHDT, CDR2 YNNKEL (reference sequence). The CDR3 DNA follows: TGTGCCAGCAGCCAAGAGGTAACGTACTCCTACGAGCAGTACTTC. This gives the protein CASSQEVTYSYEQYF.

This clonotype was found a few times. The V call is TRBV2, the J call TRBJ2-7, with TRBD2 as a possible D gene (7 bases). Germline CDR1 and CDR2: SNHLY and FYNNEI. This CDR3 is 14 amino acids long. The V end was cut by 2 bases, the J end by 4 bases, with 12 bases between. The CDR3 DNA is TGTGCCAGCAGTGAACTAGGGGGACTATACGAGCAGTACTTC. Translating gives CASSELGGLYEQYF.

This clonotype was seen many times. This may arise from a read error, as a much more abundant clone is one base away. V usage is TRBV10-3 and J usage is TRBJ2-5, with 8 bases matching TRBD2. The CDR3 sequence is 13 residues long. Germline loops: CDR1 ENHRY, CDR2 SYGVKD. J was trimmed by 4 bases and V by 8 bases; bases with no gene match: 6. The CDR3 region has the DNA TGTGCCATCGGGACTAGAGATTCAGAGACCCAGTACTTC. Protein sequence: CAIGTRDSETQYF.

This clonotype was recorded many times. The rearrangement uses TRBV5-1 and TRBJ2-2; D is ambiguous. Between the trimmed V and J ends, which lost 0 bases and 9 bases, there was a span of 6 bases. Germline lookup yields CDR1 SGHRS and CDR2 YFSETQ. This CDR3 region has 12 residues. This CDR3 is CASSLVWRELFF. CDR3 DNA sequence: TGCGCCAGCAGCTTGGTTTGGAGGGAGCTGTTTTTT.

This clonotype has ten or more counts. The CDR3 region is CASSPNQGRAFF. CDR3 coding DNA: TGTGCCAGCAGCCCAAATCAGGGGAGAGCTTTCTTT. The chain couples TRBV11-1 to TRBJ1-1; a possible D gene is TRBD1 (6 bases). Per the germline V gene, CDR1 is SGHAT and CDR2 is FQDESV (reference sequence). V lost 5 bases to trimming and J lost 10 bases, with 14 bases between them. CDR3 size: 12 residues.

The sample holds many counts of this clonotype. The chain recombines TRBV7-3 with TRBJ1-1; D is unresolved. Germline V CDR1 and CDR2: SGHTA, FQGTGA. CDR3 size: 13 residues. Trimming pared 4 bases from V and 1 base from J, leaving 7 bases between. CDR3 loop: CASSSDWNTEAFF. The CDR3, as DNA: TGTGCCAGCAGCTCGGACTGGAACACTGAAGCTTTCTTT.

By proportion, this clonotype is medium-sized. This chain joins TRBV29-1 and TRBJ2-7; D is undetermined. V lost 4 bases and J 6 bases, leaving 13 bases between the germline ends. Germline CDR1 reads SQVTM; CDR2 reads ANQGSEA. The CDR3 loop spans 12 amino acids. The CDR3 sequence: CSVGGHSGEQYF. For the CDR3, the DNA is TGCAGCGTTGGTGGCCATTCGGGCGAGCAGTACTTC.

This clonotype occurred many times. The rearrangement uses TRBV27 and TRBJ1-6; tentatively, D is TRBD1 (6 bases). Germline lookup yields CDR1 MNHEY and CDR2 SMNVEV (reference sequence). The length of the CDR3 is 15 residues. Trimming stripped 4 bases from V and 9 bases from J, with 16 bases between. CDR3: CASSSTTGTGSPLHF. In DNA, the CDR3 is TGTGCCAGCAGTTCCACTACAGGGACCGGTTCACCCCTCCACTTT.

The table lists this clonotype with many counts. The genes are TRBV29-1 and TRBJ2-7; 9 bases agree with TRBD1. V was pared by 5 bases and J by 3 bases, with 14 bases of the junction left unmatched. CDR3 length equals 16 residues. Germline V CDR1 and CDR2: SQVTM, ANQGSEA. CDR3 in amino acids: CSVIGVIGTGYYEQYF. Here the CDR3 DNA reads TGCAGCGTTATCGGTGTGATCGGGACAGGGTACTACGAGCAGTACTTC.

Of note for this clonotype: One end of the junction is discordant with germline, which a read error may explain. The chain recombines TRBV27 with TRBJ1-6; D is unresolved. The CDR3 has 14 amino acids. The V gene's germline CDR1 is MNHEY and CDR2 SMNVEV (reference sequence). For the CDR3, the DNA is TGTGCCAGCAGACCAGATATAAGTGGGTCACCCCTCAACTTT. This gives the protein CASRPDISGSPLNF.

This clonotype has at least ten counts. The CDR3 sequence is CASSFSNNANSPLHF. Here the CDR3 DNA reads TGTGCCAGCAGTTTCTCCAATAATGCGAATTCACCCCTCCACTTT. This chain joins TRBV6-5 and TRBJ1-6; D remains ambiguous. V was trimmed by 4 bases and J by 7 bases, leaving 14 bases between them. The germline CDR1 and CDR2 sequences are MNHEY and SVGAGI. This CDR3 is built from 15 residues.

This clonotype occurred a few times. DNA for the CDR3: TGTGCCAGCAGCGCGGTGGGGGGGGACACTGAAGCTTTCTTT. Translating gives CASSAVGGDTEAFF. V and J are TRBV6-6 and TRBJ1-1, with D tentatively TRBD1 (5 bases). The germline CDR1 and CDR2 sequences are MNHNY and SVGAGI (reference sequence). CDR3 length: 14 amino acids. V dropped 6 bases and J dropped 3 bases, with 14 bases sitting between them.

This clonotype showed up many times. The chain combines TRBV14 with TRBJ1-1; D remains unclear. Germline V gene data show CDR1 as SGHDN and CDR2 as FVKESK. Deletions cut 1 base from V and 6 bases from J, with 9 bases between. The CDR3 consists of 13 residues. The CDR3 DNA follows: TGTGCCAGCAGCCAAGCTCATCGGGCTGAAGCTTTCTTT. It codes for CASSQAHRAEAFF. The full variable domain, rest sourced from reference TRBV14 and TRBJ1-1, is EAGVTQFPSHSVIEKGQTVTLRCDPISGHDNLYWYRRVMGKEIKFLLHFVKESKQDESGMPNNRFLAERTGGTYSTLKVQPAELEDSGVYFCASSQAHRAEAFFGQGTRLTVV.

The sample holds many counts of this clonotype. CDR3 DNA sequence: TGCAGCGTTTCGGCAGGACAGATCTCCTACAATGAGCAGTTCTTC. It yields the protein CSVSAGQISYNEQFF. This chain connects TRBV29-1 to TRBJ2-1; D is possibly TRBD1 (6 bases). In germline, CDR1 is SQVTM, CDR2 ANQGSEA. Between the trimmed V and J ends, which lost 5 bases and 0 bases, there was a span of 14 bases. The CDR3 extends over 15 amino acids.

V is TRBV27 and J is TRBJ1-1; maybe TRBD1 (6 bases). V was trimmed by 4 bases and J by 11 bases, leaving 23 bases between them. The CDR3 covers 15 residues. Per the germline V gene, CDR1 is MNHEY and CDR2 is SMNVEV (reference sequence). The CDR3 reads CASSSRQAMLPMAFF. For the CDR3, the DNA is TGTGCCAGCAGTTCGCGACAGGCAATGTTGCCGATGGCTTTCTTT.